This is a list of T cell receptor beta chains from one sample in a study of preoperative IRX-2 immunotherapy in early breast cancer. This table comes from immunoSEQ multiplex PCR, and its TCRdb copy is limited to in-frame clones, with some not included. The profile covers roughly 57,000 clones, with approximately 94% appearing a single time and roughly 1.8% taken by the ten largest. This material was obtained from a patient treated with IRX-2 immunotherapy. These receptors came from a human donor with breast cancer. Each CDR3 is given with its conserved first and last residue. The D gene is left open where the match is weak. Rows may omit the clone size; those that give it use once, few, many or a size class.

D gene	clone size	J gene	V gene	CDR3 protein	CDR3 DNA
TRBD2	NA	TRBJ2-7	TRBV7-2	CASSSSGGLAGGYEQYF	TGTGCCAGCAGCTCATCCGGGGGACTAGCGGGGGGATACGAGCAGTACTTC
NA	NA	TRBJ1-4	TRBV29-1	CSVEDIREGEKLFF	TGCAGCGTTGAAGATATCAGGGAAGGGGAAAAACTGTTTTTT
TRBD1	NA	TRBJ1-6	TRBV15	CATSRGQGRSPLHF	TGTGCCACCAGCAGAGGACAGGGCCGGTCACCCCTCCACTTT
TRBD1	NA	TRBJ1-1	TRBV7-8	CASRQGITTEAFF	TGTGCCAGCAGACAGGGGATCACGACTGAAGCTTTCTTT
NA	NA	TRBJ1-2	TRBV20-1	CSARTDRGYTF	TGCAGTGCTAGAACGGATCGGGGCTACACCTTC
TRBD2	NA	TRBJ2-7	TRBV11-2	CASREGLAYIEQYF	TGTGCCAGCAGGGAGGGACTAGCCTATATCGAGCAGTACTTC
TRBD1	NA	TRBJ1-3	TRBV18	CASSAIRDRGNTIYF	TGTGCCAGCTCAGCCATCCGGGACAGAGGAAACACCATATATTTT
TRBD2	NA	TRBJ2-3	TRBV29-1	CSVDDWTSPNTDTQYF	TGCAGCGTTGACGATTGGACTAGCCCTAACACAGATACGCAGTATTTT
NA	NA	TRBJ2-5	TRBV7-7	CASSLRARATGRLETQYF	TGTGCCAGCAGCTTAAGGGCGCGGGCAACTGGGAGGTTGGAGACCCAGTACTTC
NA	NA	TRBJ1-5	TRBV2	CASSDLRDSNQPQHF	TGTGCCAGCAGTGATCTCCGGGACAGCAATCAGCCCCAGCATTTT
NA	NA	TRBJ1-6	TRBV27	CASRVRASVNYNSPLHF	TGTGCCAGCAGAGTTAGGGCGTCAGTCAACTATAATTCACCCCTCCACTTT
NA	NA	TRBJ2-7	TRBV2	CASRPPPGRSVYEQYF	TGTGCCAGCAGACCTCCACCGGGACGTTCAGTCTACGAGCAGTACTTC
TRBD2	NA	TRBJ2-1	TRBV11-2	CASSISGLANNEQFF	TGTGCCAGCAGCATTTCGGGACTAGCTAACAATGAGCAGTTCTTC
NA	NA	TRBJ2-1	TRBV18	CASSPPLVEQFF	TGTGCCAGCTCACCACCGTTGGTTGAGCAGTTCTTC
TRBD2	NA	TRBJ2-1	TRBV29-1	CSAYPFPSGRASIEQFF	TGCAGCGCCTACCCCTTCCCTAGCGGGAGGGCCAGTATTGAGCAGTTCTTC
TRBD2	NA	TRBJ2-1	TRBV11-3	CASSLIAGPINEQFF	TGTGCCAGCAGCTTAATAGCGGGCCCGATCAATGAGCAGTTCTTC
NA	NA	TRBJ1-1	TRBV19	CASSPHQLPTAMNTEAFF	TGTGCCAGTAGTCCACACCAGCTTCCGACCGCAATGAACACTGAAGCTTTCTTT
NA	NA	TRBJ2-7	TRBV4-2	CASSQELADYEQYF	TGTGCCAGCAGCCAAGAGTTAGCGGACTACGAGCAGTACTTC
TRBD2	once	TRBJ2-5	TRBV10-3	CAIRSGGAGETQYF	TGTGCCATCAGGAGCGGGGGGGCCGGAGAGACCCAGTACTTC
TRBD1	NA	TRBJ2-3	TRBV19	CASSRTGGHTDTQYF	TGTGCCAGTAGTCGGACAGGGGGCCACACAGATACGCAGTATTTT
NA	NA	TRBJ2-7	TRBV7-3	CASSLGLGDEQYF	TGTGCCAGCAGCCTCGGTTTGGGGGACGAGCAGTACTTC
NA	once	TRBJ2-1	TRBV7-9	CASSVQGVGEQFF	TGTGCCAGCAGCGTACAAGGGGTGGGTGAGCAGTTCTTC
NA	NA	TRBJ1-2	TRBV15	CATSRGLGVDYGYTF	TGTGCCACCAGCAGAGGTTTGGGGGTGGACTATGGCTACACCTTC
NA	NA	TRBJ1-4	TRBV4-1	CASSKPGQSNEKLFF	TGCGCCAGCAGCAAACCCGGACAGTCTAATGAAAAACTGTTTTTT
TRBD1	NA	TRBJ2-7	TRBV5-4	CASSSRAGGDSYEQYF	TGTGCCAGCAGCAGTCGTGCAGGGGGCGACTCCTACGAGCAGTACTTC
TRBD2	NA	TRBJ2-5	TRBV4-1	CASSPSGSGGASETQYF	TGCGCCAGCAGCCCGAGCGGTAGCGGGGGGGCGTCGGAGACCCAGTACTTC
NA	NA	TRBJ1-1	TRBV9	CASSVVSGDVAFF	TGTGCCAGCAGCGTAGTTTCAGGGGATGTGGCTTTCTTT
NA	NA	TRBJ1-5	TRBV19	CASRGTHSNQPQHF	TGTGCCAGTAGAGGCACCCATAGCAATCAGCCCCAGCATTTT
NA	NA	TRBJ2-7	TRBV7-9	CASSSPYEQYF	TGTGCCAGCAGCTCCCCCTACGAGCAGTACTTC